This entry describes one T cell receptor (beta chain). The target antigen is unknown. This record comes from a study of T cells expressing NK-cell markers. Study in general: It was sorted CD3+CD56-NKG2C+, CD3+CD56+NKG2C- and CD3+CD56+NKG2C+ T cells that provided the TCR beta repertoires. Among the eight sequenced donors, seven tested HCMV-seropositive and one tested seronegative.

Study results and caveats: Expanded NKG2C+ T cell clones had unclear HCMV specificity.

The CDR3 contains 13 residues. The germline V gene encodes CDR1 SQVTM and CDR2 ANQGSEA. It was by 5'RACE template switching with UMIs that TCR beta cDNA was made. TCRdb re-called the 5' RACE reads and gives one entry per CDR3 protein, without DNA. The table lists 400,000 to 550,000 distinct CDR3 sequences. The sample was blood T cells: a sorted CD56 or NKG2C T cell subset, CD4+ or CD8+ T cells, or bulk PBMC T cells (not recorded which). The origin of this receptor is a woman aged 18 to 75 in good health. This chain uses TRBV29-1 with TRBJ1-1. CDR3 in amino acids: CSVGGEGDTEAFF.